This TCR beta chain came from a study of Ad26.COV2.S vaccination and SARS-CoV-2 variants. Across the whole study: Donor was in the COV1001 Ad26.COV2.S trial arm. Points from the study as a whole: Responses of spike-specific T cells (both CD8+ and CD4+) reportedly showed substantial breadth after vaccination. Whether participants received vaccine or placebo, their non-spike TCR breadth was similar.

Treatment indicated: around 19 received Ad26.COV2.S at low or high dose, single or two shots; about 5 received placebo; per-sample allocation not given. Day 63 following the first vaccine or placebo injection was when the samples were taken. An 18-55-year-old adult in Boston served as donor. About this clone itself: No antigen is known for it.

The protocol was immunoSEQ multiplex PCR, while the TCRdb copy is restricted to in-frame clones and leaves out a portion. The sample has around 400,000 clones, 80% to 95% seen once; the top ten hold 9% to 15%. The sequences come from peripheral blood, collected in a trial of Ad26.COV2.S vaccine versus placebo. The TCR sequence derives from a person between 18 and 59 years old who received the Ad26.COV2.S COVID-19 vaccine or a placebo.

Written as DNA, the CDR3 is TGTGCCAGCAGTTACGTCGGCTACAATGAGCAGTTCTTC. Its protein is CASSYVGYNEQFF. This chain connects TRBV6-6 to TRBJ2-1; D unclear. CDR1 is MNHNY and CDR2 is SVGAGI in the germline V gene (reference sequence). Trimming stripped 2 bases from V and 3 bases from J, with 5 bases between. The CDR3 consists of 13 residues.